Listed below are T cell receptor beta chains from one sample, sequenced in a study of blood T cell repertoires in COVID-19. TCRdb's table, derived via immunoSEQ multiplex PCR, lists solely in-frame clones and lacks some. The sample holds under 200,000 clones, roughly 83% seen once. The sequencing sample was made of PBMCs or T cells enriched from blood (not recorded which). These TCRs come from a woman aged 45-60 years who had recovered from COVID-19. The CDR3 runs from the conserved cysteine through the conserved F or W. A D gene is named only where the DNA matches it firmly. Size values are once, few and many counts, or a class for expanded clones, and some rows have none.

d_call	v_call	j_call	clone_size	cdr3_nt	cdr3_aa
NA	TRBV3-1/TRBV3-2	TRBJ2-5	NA	TGTGCCAGCAGCCAAGATGGCACTACCACAAGGGAGACCCAGTACTTC	CASSQDGTTTRETQYF
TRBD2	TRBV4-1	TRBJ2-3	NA	TGCGCCAGCAGGCCCCGGGGGGAGGGAGTTACAGATACGCAGTATTTT	CASRPRGEGVTDTQYF
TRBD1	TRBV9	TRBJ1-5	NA	TGTGCCAGCAGCACTCGGACAGGGGTGAATCAGCCCCAGCATTTT	CASSTRTGVNQPQHF
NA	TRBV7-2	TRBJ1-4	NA	TGTGCCAGCAACCATCCTGCAGGGCGGAGTGGTGAAAAACTGTTTTTT	CASNHPAGRSGEKLFF
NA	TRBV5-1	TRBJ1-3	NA	TGCGCCAGCAGCTTGGGCGTCTCGGGGGGAAACACCATATATTTT	CASSLGVSGGNTIYF
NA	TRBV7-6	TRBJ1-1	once	TGTGCCAGCAGCCGAGCTATGAACACTGAAGCTTTCTTT	CASSRAMNTEAFF
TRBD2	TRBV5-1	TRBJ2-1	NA	TGCGCCAGCAGCCTTCCCAGCCTAGCGGGAGGGCCTGATGAGCAGTTCTTC	CASSLPSLAGGPDEQFF
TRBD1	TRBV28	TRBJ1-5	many	TGTGCCAGCAGTTTAATGACAGGGGAAGCTCAGCCCCAGCATTTT	CASSLMTGEAQPQHF
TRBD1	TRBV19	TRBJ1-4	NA	TGTGCCAGTACCCCCCGACCGGGACAGGGTTTTGCTAATGAAAAACTGTTTTTT	CASTPRPGQGFANEKLFF
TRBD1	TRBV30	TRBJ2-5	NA	TGTGCCTGGAGAGAGCAGGGGGCACGTTCGGAGACCCAGTACTTC	CAWREQGARSETQYF
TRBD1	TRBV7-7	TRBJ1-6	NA	TGTGCCAGCAGCGTTACAGGGGGGTCCGAACTCCACTTT	CASSVTGGSELHF
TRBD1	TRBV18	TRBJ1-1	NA	TGTGCCAGCTCAGAGTCCCCGACAGGGGTAGCTGAAGCTTTCTTT	CASSESPTGVAEAFF
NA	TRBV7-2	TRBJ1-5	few	TGTGCCAGCAGCTTAAATCTTCAGGGAGGTCAGCCCCAGCATTTT	CASSLNLQGGQPQHF
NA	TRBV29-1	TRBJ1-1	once	TGCAGCCTGGGGGGGTTGAACACTGAAGCTTTCTTT	CSLGGLNTEAFF
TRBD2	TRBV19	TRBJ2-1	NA	TGTGCCAGTAGTATTGGGCGGGCGGGGGGCGATGAGCAGTTCTTC	CASSIGRAGGDEQFF
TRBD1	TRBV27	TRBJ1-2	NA	TGTGCCAGCAGTTTAGGGGGGACAGGGTTGGTCCGCGGCTACACCTTC	CASSLGGTGLVRGYTF
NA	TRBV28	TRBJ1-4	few	TGTGCCAGCAGTTTTATAGCGGCTAATGAAAAACTGTTTTTT	CASSFIAANEKLFF
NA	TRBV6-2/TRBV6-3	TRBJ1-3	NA	TGTGCCAGCAGTTACGCGGGCTCTGGAAACACCATATATTTT	CASSYAGSGNTIYF
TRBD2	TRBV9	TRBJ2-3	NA	TGTGCCAGCAGCGCCCTCTTGGGCGGGGGGGGGACAGATACGCAGTATTTT	CASSALLGGGGTDTQYF
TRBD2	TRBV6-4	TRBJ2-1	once	TGTGCCAGCAGTGAAAGACTAGCGGGGGCCTCCTACAATGAGCAGTTCTTC	CASSERLAGASYNEQFF
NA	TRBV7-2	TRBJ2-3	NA	TGTGCCAGCAGCTTTGACAGCTCTAGCACAGATACGCAGTATTTT	CASSFDSSSTDTQYF
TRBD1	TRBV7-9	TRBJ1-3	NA	TGTGCCAGCAGCACCGGACCAGGGGGGCTCTCTGGAAACACCATATATTTT	CASSTGPGGLSGNTIYF
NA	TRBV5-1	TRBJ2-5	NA	TGCGCCAGCACCACCGGGGGTAGCGTACTCCAAGAGACCCAGTACTTC	CASTTGGSVLQETQYF
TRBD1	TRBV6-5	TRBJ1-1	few	TGTGCCAGCAGTTACGATAACAGGGGCCCGAACACTGAAGCTTTCTTT	CASSYDNRGPNTEAFF
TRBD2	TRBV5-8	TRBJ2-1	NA	TGTGCCAGCAGCCCCGCGACCGGGACTAGCGGGTACAATGAGCAGTTCTTC	CASSPATGTSGYNEQFF
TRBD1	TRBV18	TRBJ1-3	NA	TGTGCCAGCTCACCCTCGACAGGGAGAGGCTCTGGAAACACCATATATTTT	CASSPSTGRGSGNTIYF
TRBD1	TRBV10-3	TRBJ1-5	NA	TGTGCCATCACCCCGGACAGGGGGCAGCCCCAGCATTTT	CAITPDRGQPQHF
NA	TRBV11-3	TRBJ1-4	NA	TGTGCCAGCAGCCTCCGGGTCCATGAAAAACTGTTTTTT	CASSLRVHEKLFF
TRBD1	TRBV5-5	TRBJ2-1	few	TGTGCCAGCAGCAAAATGGCAGGGGGATCTGAGCAGTTCTTC	CASSKMAGGSEQFF
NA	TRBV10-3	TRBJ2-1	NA	TGTGCCATCAGGGGGGAGGGGACAGGAAGGAATGAGCAGTTCTTC	CAIRGEGTGRNEQFF
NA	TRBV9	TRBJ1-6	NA	TGTGCCAGCAGTGAAGGGGGGGGGACCCATAATTCACCCCTCCACTTT	CASSEGGGTHNSPLHF
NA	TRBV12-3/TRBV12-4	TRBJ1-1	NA	TGTGCCAGCAGTTTCGGAGGGTACACTGAAGCTTTCTTT	CASSFGGYTEAFF
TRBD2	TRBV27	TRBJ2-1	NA	TGTGCCAGCAGGAAGACTAGCGGGACAACTTACAATGAGCAGTTCTTC	CASRKTSGTTYNEQFF
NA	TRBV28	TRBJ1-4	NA	TGTGCCAGCAGTTTGAGGGAAAAACTGTTTTTT	CASSLREKLFF
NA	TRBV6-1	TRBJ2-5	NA	TGTGCCAGCAGTGAAATCGGTCAGGGTAGAGAGACCCAGTACTTC	CASSEIGQGRETQYF
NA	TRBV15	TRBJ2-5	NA	TGTGCCACCAGCAGAGAAATGGGGAGGGGGGAGACCCAGTACTTC	CATSREMGRGETQYF
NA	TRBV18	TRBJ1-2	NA	TGTGCCAGCTCACCAGGAGGAGGTCCGGAATATGGCTACACCTTC	CASSPGGGPEYGYTF
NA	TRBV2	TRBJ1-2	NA	TGTGCCAGCAGTGAGCTCTATTCCTATGGCTACACCTTC	CASSELYSYGYTF
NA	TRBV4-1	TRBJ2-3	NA	TGCGCCAGCAGCCAATCGACTAGAGATACGCAGTATTTT	CASSQSTRDTQYF
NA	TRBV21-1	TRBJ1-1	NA	TGTGCCAGCAGACCCGACAGGAACACTGAAGCTTTCTTT	CASRPDRNTEAFF
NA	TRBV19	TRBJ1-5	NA	TGTGCCAGTAGTATAGGTACTACCCAGCCCCAGCATTTT	CASSIGTTQPQHF
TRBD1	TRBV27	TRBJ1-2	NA	TGTGCCAGCAGCCCCACTGACAGGGTCTATGGCTACACCTTC	CASSPTDRVYGYTF
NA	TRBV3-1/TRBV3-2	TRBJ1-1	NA	TGTGCCAGCAGCCCCGTGCGGGGGACTGAAGCTTTCTTT	CASSPVRGTEAFF
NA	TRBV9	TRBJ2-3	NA	TGTGCCAGCGCGAGAGACGGAGGCACAGATACGCAGTATTTT	CASARDGGTDTQYF
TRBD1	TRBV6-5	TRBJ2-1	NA	TGTGCCAGCAGCAGAACAGGGGTCCCACAATGGGAGCAGTTCTTC	CASSRTGVPQWEQFF
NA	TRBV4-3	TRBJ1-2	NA	TGCGCCAGCAGCCAAGACCCGGGGTGGGTACTCCCTGGCTACACCTTC	CASSQDPGWVLPGYTF
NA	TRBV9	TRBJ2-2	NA	TGTGCCAGCAGCCCCAAGCGTGCAGAACTCAACACCGGGGAGCTGTTTTTT	CASSPKRAELNTGELFF
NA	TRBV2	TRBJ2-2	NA	TGTGCCAGCATGTTTCAGGGGAACACCGGGGAGCTGTTTTTT	CASMFQGNTGELFF
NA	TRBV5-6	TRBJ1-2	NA	TGTGCCAGCAGCTTCCAGGGAATGGATGGCTACACCTTC	CASSFQGMDGYTF